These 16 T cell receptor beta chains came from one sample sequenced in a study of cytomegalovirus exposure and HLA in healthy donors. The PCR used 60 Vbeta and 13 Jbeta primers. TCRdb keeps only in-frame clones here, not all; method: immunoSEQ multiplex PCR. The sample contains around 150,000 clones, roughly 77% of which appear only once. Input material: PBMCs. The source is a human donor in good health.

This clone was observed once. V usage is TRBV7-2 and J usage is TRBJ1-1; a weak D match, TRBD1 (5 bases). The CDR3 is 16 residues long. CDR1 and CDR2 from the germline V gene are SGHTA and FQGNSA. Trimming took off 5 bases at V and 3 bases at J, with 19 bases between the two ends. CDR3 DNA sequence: TGTGCCAGCAGCCATGAGGGCCCCGGGGGGTACACTGAAGCTTTCTTT. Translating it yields CASSHEGPGGYTEAFF.

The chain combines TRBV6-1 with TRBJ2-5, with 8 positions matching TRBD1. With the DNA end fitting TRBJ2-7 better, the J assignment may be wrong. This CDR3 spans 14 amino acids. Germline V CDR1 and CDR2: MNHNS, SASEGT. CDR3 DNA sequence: TGTGCCAGCAGTATTCAGGGGGCTTCTTCCGAGCAGTACTTC. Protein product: CASSIQGASSEQYF.

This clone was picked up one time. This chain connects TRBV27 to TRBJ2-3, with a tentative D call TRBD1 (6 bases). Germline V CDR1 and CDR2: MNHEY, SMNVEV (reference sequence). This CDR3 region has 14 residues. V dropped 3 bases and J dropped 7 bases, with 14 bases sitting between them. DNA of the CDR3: TGTGCCAGCAGTTTCAGGGGAAAGGGGAATACGCAGTATTTT. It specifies CASSFRGKGNTQYF.

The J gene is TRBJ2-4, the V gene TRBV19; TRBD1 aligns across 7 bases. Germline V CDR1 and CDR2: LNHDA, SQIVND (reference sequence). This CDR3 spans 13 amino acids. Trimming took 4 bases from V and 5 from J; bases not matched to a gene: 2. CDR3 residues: CASSRGQQNIQYF. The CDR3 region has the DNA TGTGCCAGTAGTAGGGGACAGCAAAACATTCAGTACTTC.

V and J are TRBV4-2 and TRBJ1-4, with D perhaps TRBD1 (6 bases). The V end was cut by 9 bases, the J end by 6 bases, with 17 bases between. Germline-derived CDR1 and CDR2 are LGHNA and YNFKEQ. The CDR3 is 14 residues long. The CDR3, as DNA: TGTGCCAGACCCGGAGGGGGGGCTTATGAAAAACTGTTTTTT. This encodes CARPGGGAYEKLFF.

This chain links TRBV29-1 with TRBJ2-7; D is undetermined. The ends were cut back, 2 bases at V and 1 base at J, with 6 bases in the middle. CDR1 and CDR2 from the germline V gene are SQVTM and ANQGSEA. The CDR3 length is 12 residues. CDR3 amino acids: CSVERQSYEQYF. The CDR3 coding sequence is TGCAGCGTTGAACGCCAGTCCTACGAGCAGTACTTC.

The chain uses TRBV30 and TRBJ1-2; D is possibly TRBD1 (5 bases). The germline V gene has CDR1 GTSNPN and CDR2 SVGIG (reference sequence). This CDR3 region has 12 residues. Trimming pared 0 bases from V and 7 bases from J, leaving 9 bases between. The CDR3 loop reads CAWSVQAPGYTF. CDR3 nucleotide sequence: TGTGCCTGGAGTGTACAGGCGCCTGGCTACACCTTC.

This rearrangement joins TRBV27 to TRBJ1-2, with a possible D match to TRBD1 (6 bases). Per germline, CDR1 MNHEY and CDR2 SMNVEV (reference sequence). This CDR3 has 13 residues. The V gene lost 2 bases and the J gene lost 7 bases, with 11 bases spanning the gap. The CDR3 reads CASSLTGLSGYTF. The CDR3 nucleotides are TGTGCCAGCAGTTTAACAGGGTTGAGTGGCTACACCTTC.

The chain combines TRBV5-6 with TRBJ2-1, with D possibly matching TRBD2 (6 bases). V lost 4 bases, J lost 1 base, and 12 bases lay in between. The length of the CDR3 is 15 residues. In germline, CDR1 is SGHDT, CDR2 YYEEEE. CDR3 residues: CASSPAGTSYNEQFF. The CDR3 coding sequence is TGTGCCAGCAGCCCTGCGGGGACGTCCTACAATGAGCAGTTCTTC.

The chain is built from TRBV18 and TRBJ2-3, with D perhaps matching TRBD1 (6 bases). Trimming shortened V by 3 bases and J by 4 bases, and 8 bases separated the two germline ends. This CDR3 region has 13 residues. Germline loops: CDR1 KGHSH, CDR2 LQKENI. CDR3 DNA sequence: TGTGCCAGCTCACCGACAGGCGCAGATACGCAGTATTTT. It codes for CASSPTGADTQYF. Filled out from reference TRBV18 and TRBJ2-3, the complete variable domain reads NAGVMQNPRHLVRRRGQEARLRCSPMKGHSHVYWYRQLPEEGLKFMVYLQKENIIDESGMPKERFSAEFPKEGPSILRIQQVVRGDSAAYFCASSPTGADTQYFGPGTRLTVL.

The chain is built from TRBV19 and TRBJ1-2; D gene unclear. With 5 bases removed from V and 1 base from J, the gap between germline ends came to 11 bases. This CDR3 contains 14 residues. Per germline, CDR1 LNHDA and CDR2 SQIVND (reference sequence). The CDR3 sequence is CASSPVANNYGYTF. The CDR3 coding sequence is TGTGCCAGTAGTCCTGTAGCTAATAACTATGGCTACACCTTC.

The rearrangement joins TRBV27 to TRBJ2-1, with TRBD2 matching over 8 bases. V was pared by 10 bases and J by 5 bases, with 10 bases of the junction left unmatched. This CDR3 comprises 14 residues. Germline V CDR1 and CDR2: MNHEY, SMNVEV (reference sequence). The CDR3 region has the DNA TGTGCCACCGGACGGGGGGGTTATGACAATGAGCAGTTCTTC. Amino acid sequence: CATGRGGYDNEQFF.

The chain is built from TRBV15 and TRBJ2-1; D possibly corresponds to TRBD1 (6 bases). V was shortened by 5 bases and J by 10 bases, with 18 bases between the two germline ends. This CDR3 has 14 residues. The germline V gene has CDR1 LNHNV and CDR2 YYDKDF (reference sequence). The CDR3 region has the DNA TGTGCCACCAGCGGAACACAGGGACCCTGGGAGCAGTTCTTC. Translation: CATSGTQGPWEQFF.

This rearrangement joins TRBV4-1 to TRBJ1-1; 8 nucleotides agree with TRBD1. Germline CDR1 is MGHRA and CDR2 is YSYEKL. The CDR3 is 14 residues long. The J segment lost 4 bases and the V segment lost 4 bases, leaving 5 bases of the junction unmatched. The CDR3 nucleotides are TGCGCCAGCAGCCCAGGACAGGGTGGCACTGAAGCTTTCTTT. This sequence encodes CASSPGQGGTEAFF.

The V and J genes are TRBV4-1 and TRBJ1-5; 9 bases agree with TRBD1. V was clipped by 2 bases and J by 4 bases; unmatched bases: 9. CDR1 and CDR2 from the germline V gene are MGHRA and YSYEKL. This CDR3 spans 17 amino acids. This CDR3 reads CASSQNIGTGSNQPQHF. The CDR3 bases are TGCGCCAGCAGCCAAAACATCGGGACAGGGTCAAATCAGCCCCAGCATTTT.

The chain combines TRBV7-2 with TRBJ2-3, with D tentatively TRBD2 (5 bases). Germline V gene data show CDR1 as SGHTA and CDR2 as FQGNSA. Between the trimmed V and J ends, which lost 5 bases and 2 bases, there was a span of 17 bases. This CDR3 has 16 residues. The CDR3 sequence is CASSPYRGPYTDTQYF. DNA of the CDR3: TGTGCCAGCAGCCCCTATCGAGGGCCTTACACAGATACGCAGTATTTT.